The clone carrying this T cell receptor beta chain came up once. This sample stems from a study of blood T cell repertoires in COVID-19. Looking at the study overall: There were acute and convalescent COVID-19 samples, and they came from the United States, Italy and Spain. T cells, B-cell-depleted T cells, or PBMCs provided the cDNA or gDNA that served as material.

V dropped 4 bases and J dropped 6; count of bases not matched to a gene: 8. Germline lookup yields CDR1 SGHTA and CDR2 FQGNSA. The CDR3 has 14 residues. Seattle enrolled patients during active infection and tracked them longitudinally. The assay was immunoSEQ multiplex PCR, and TCRdb's table has in-frame clones only and misses some. The data contain some 200,000 clones, 86% of them seen just once; the ten biggest clones take up 9.5% to 12%. V and J are TRBV7-2 and TRBJ1-2, with 7 bases identical to TRBD1. Sequencing input: peripheral blood. The origin of this receptor is a woman in her fifties or sixties with COVID-19, enrolled during active disease. CDR3 in DNA: TGTGCCAGCAGCTCATACTCCGGGACAGATGGCTACACCTTC. It codes for CASSSYSGTDGYTF.